This T cell receptor (beta chain) was sequenced for a study of blood T cell repertoires in COVID-19. Study-level information: Material from acute and convalescent COVID-19 was sourced from the United States, Italy and Spain. Nucleic acid was either cDNA or gDNA, and it came from T cells, B-cell-depleted T cells, or PBMCs.

Trimming pared 1 base from V and 3 bases from J, leaving 6 bases between. CDR3 length equals 13 residues. The germline CDR1 and CDR2 sequences are LNHDA and SQIVND (reference sequence). The authors' processing: Reference gene primer amplification in the assay estimated nucleated cell counts. Some clones are missing from TCRdb's copy, which holds only in-frame ones; the method was immunoSEQ multiplex PCR. V and J calls and clone size are those listed in that table; D and trimming were worked out from the DNA. The sample includes about 35,000 clones, roughly 86% of them seen just once. This rearrangement joins TRBV19 to TRBJ1-2, with a tentative D call TRBD1 (5 bases). The specimen was peripheral blood. The receptor was derived from a human donor in a cohort sampled during active COVID-19. The CDR3 coding sequence is TGTGCCAGTAGTATAGGACAGTACTATGGCTACACCTTC. Protein: CASSIGQYYGYTF.